What follows are 20 T cell receptor beta chains derived from one specimen sequenced in a study of low-dose radiotherapy and immunotherapy resistance in tumors. Covering alpha and beta chains, TRAV- and TRBV-specific primers were used for the first-strand cDNA. PCR amplification of the TCRs was performed with Phusion for 20 to 25 PCR cycles, and it relied on a constant-region primer together with a V-primer adapter. Using its own MiXCR run on the reads, TCRdb lists one record per CDR3 protein. The table records more than 50,000 distinct CDR3 sequences, about 23% of them present only once. Sample time point: after trial treatment. Treatment noted: LDRT plus nivolumab, ipilimumab, low-dose cyclophosphamide and aspirin (RACIN trial). The source was PBMCs, collected after low-dose radiotherapy plus immunotherapy. All receptors derive from a male donor with prostate cancer.

This clonotype was detected once. This chain uses TRBV10-1 with TRBJ2-5; no clear D. The length of the CDR3 is 12 residues. V was shortened by 3 bases and J by 5 bases, with 7 bases between the two germline ends. Germline-derived CDR1 and CDR2 are WNHNN and SYGVQD (reference sequence). CDR3 amino acids: CASSDTRETQYF. Here the CDR3 DNA reads TGCGCCAGCAGTGACACAAGGGAGACCCAGTACTTC.

The table lists this clonotype with a few counts. A read error is the likely source, as a far larger clone sits one nucleotide away. The chain couples TRBV29-1 to TRBJ2-1; TRBD1 might be the D (5 bases). CDR1 is SQVTM and CDR2 is ANQGSEA in the germline V gene. The ends were cut back, 3 bases at V and 10 bases at J, with 13 bases in the middle. This CDR3 is 12 amino acids long. The CDR3 DNA sequence: TGCAGCGTTGACGGGCAGGGCTACGAGCAGTTCTTC. Translation gives CSVDGQGYEQFF.

This clonotype was recorded at least ten times. The chain employs TRBV5-1 and TRBJ1-1; D is undetermined. There are 15 residues in the CDR3. Germline CDR1 SGHRS, CDR2 YFSETQ. Between the trimmed V and J ends, which lost 0 bases and 4 bases, there was a span of 13 bases. CDR3 amino acids: CASSLDRVRVTEAFF. DNA of the CDR3: TGCGCCAGCAGCTTGGACCGGGTCAGAGTCACTGAAGCTTTCTTT.

This clonotype was recorded at least ten times. The chain is built from TRBV5-5 and TRBJ2-3; D is undetermined. Trimming removed 4 bases at V and 5 bases at J, with 11 bases between. Germline CDR1 and CDR2: SGHKS and YYEKEE (reference sequence). The CDR3 is made up of 13 amino acids. CDR3 in amino acids: CASSPTLQDTQYF. The CDR3 coding sequence is TGTGCCAGCAGCCCAACGCTTCAAGATACGCAGTATTTT.

The table lists this clonotype with many counts. The V gene is TRBV28, the J gene TRBJ2-7, with D perhaps TRBD1 or TRBD2 (5 bases each). Trimming pared 4 bases from V and 0 bases from J, leaving 19 bases between. Germline CDR1 reads MDHEN; CDR2 reads SYDVKM. This CDR3 comprises 17 residues. In nucleotides, the CDR3 is TGTGCCAGCAGTTCTCAGGCCGGGACCTACAGCTCCTACGAGCAGTACTTC. Its translation is CASSSQAGTYSSYEQYF.

By proportion, this clonotype is medium-sized. The rearrangement joins TRBV6-5 to TRBJ2-1, with 14 bases that match TRBD2. The CDR3 has 15 residues. The germline CDR1 and CDR2 sequences are MNHEY and SVGAGI. Unmatched junction bases numbered 6, after V lost 5 bases and J lost 9 bases. CDR3 bases: TGTGCCAGCAGTGCGACTAGCGGGGGGGCCGGTGAGCAGTTCTTC. Translation: CASSATSGGAGEQFF.

This clonotype was counted ten times or more. This chain connects TRBV12-5 to TRBJ1-1; D is uncertain. The germline V and J ends were trimmed by 0 bases and 4 bases, with 12 bases remaining between them. Germline V gives CDR1 LGHNT, CDR2 FRNRAP. The length of the CDR3 is 15 residues. The CDR3 nucleotides are TGTGCTAGTGGTTTGGTACTTTCGGGGAGCACTGAAGCTTTCTTT. Its translation is CASGLVLSGSTEAFF.

The J gene is TRBJ2-1, the V gene TRBV6-8; the D gene is possibly TRBD1 (7 bases). The CDR3 extends over 14 amino acids. With 2 bases removed from V and 4 bases from J, the gap between germline ends came to 9 bases. Germline CDR1 MNHGY, CDR2 SAAAGT. DNA of the CDR3: TGTGCCAGCAGTTACGCGGGACAGTACAATGAGCAGTTCTTC. This sequence encodes CASSYAGQYNEQFF.

This clonotype was found many times. The chain combines TRBV7-9 with TRBJ1-1, with D possibly being TRBD1 (6 bases). The CDR3 length is 15 residues. Germline CDR1 is SEHNR and CDR2 is FQNEAQ (reference sequence). The V end lost 5 bases, the J end lost 10 bases, and 23 bases lay between the germline ends. CDR3 bases: TGTGCCAGCAGCCAAGACAGGCCCCTCCTTGGAGGAGCTTTCTTT. This translates into CASSQDRPLLGGAFF.

A remark on this clonotype: With a far larger clone one base away, a read error is the likely cause. V and J are TRBV29-1 and TRBJ2-1; 9 bases fit TRBD1. This CDR3 is 15 amino acids long. Germline V gene lookup returns CDR1 SQVTM and CDR2 ANQGSEA. CDR3 bases: TGCAGTACTAGCCTGACAGGGGGGAGAGGCAATGAGCAGTTCTTC. Translated, it gives CSTSLTGGRGNEQFF.

In regard to this clonotype: The limits of the CDR3 on the DNA are not certain, so only TCRdb's listed CDR3 is given. The chain combines TRBV4-2 with TRBJ1-4; the D call of TRBD1 is as the table states it, not checked on the DNA. The CDR3 length is 15 residues, termini included. Germline CDR1 reads LGHNA; CDR2 reads YNFKEQ. The CDR3 loop reads CASSKTGGSEKLFFF.

This chain links TRBV6-1 with TRBJ2-1, with 15 bases aligning to TRBD2. The CDR3 covers 17 residues. V was clipped by 5 bases and J by 8 bases; unmatched bases: 10. Germline CDR1 and CDR2: MNHNS and SASEGT. In nucleotides, the CDR3 is TGTGCCAGCAGTCGAACCGGGACTAGCGGGGGGCCCTATGAGCAGTTCTTC. Its translation is CASSRTGTSGGPYEQFF.

This clonotype was detected many times. This chain uses TRBV6-2 or TRBV6-3 with TRBJ2-2; TRBD2 is a possible D gene (5 bases). The CDR3 totals 18 residues. Trimming cost V 2 bases and J 0 bases, with 16 bases left between them. Germline V gene data show CDR1 as MNHEY and CDR2 as SVGEGT. The DNA for the CDR3 is TGTGCCAGCAGTTACCGGGGTTTTGGTCAGACGAACACCGGGGAGCTGTTTTTT. Residues: CASSYRGFGQTNTGELFF.

This clonotype was seen at least ten times. V usage is TRBV9 and J usage is TRBJ2-3; D is possibly TRBD2 (5 bases). The germline V and J ends were trimmed by 4 bases and 6 bases, with 15 bases remaining between them. The germline gives CDR1 SGDLS, CDR2 YYNGEE. CDR3 length: 14 residues. CDR3: CASSSPSPGDTQYF. The CDR3 bases are TGTGCCAGCAGCAGCCCCAGCCCGGGGGATACGCAGTATTTT.

The chain recombines TRBV28 with TRBJ1-2, with TRBD1 as a possible D gene (6 bases). The CDR3 has 16 residues. The V and J ends lost 1 base and 4 bases respectively, with 16 bases between them. Germline CDR1 MDHEN, CDR2 SYDVKM. The CDR3 region has the DNA TGTGCCAGCAGTTTATTGGGATCGGACAGTCCCTATGGCTACACCTTC. This codes for CASSLLGSDSPYGYTF.

This clonotype was recorded at least ten times. The J gene is TRBJ1-4, the V gene TRBV18; D is uncertain. V lost 2 bases and J 8 bases, leaving 12 bases between the germline ends. CDR3 length: 14 residues. CDR1 KGHSH and CDR2 LQKENI come from the germline V gene. The CDR3 region has the DNA TGTGCCAGCTCACCAGGGCAATCTGGAGAAAAACTGTTTTTT. It translates to CASSPGQSGEKLFF.

This clonotype came up many times. The V and J genes are TRBV7-2 and TRBJ2-7; tentatively, D is TRBD1 (5 bases). Trimming shortened V by 2 bases and J by 5 bases, and 16 bases separated the two germline ends. The V gene's germline CDR1 is SGHTA and CDR2 FQGNSA. The CDR3 is 15 amino acids. CDR3: CASSLFQGVFDEQYF. The CDR3 DNA follows: TGTGCCAGCAGCTTATTTCAAGGGGTCTTCGACGAGCAGTACTTC. Drawing the rest from reference TRBV7-2 and TRBJ2-7, the complete variable domain is GAGVSQSPSNKVTEKGKDVELRCDPISGHTALYWYRQSLGQGLEFLIYFQGNSAPDKSGLPSDRFSAERTGGSVSTLTIQRTQQEDSAVYLCASSLFQGVFDEQYFGPGTRLTVT.

The table lists this clonotype with many counts. The chain is built from TRBV19 and TRBJ2-7, with D possibly matching TRBD1 (5 bases). V was pared by 6 bases and J by 6 bases, with 15 bases between. This CDR3 comprises 13 residues. Per the germline V gene, CDR1 is LNHDA and CDR2 is SQIVND (reference sequence). The CDR3 is CASSRGRAVEQYF. In DNA, the CDR3 is TGTGCCAGTAGCCGCGGCAGGGCGGTCGAGCAGTACTTC.

Within the sample, this clonotype is medium-sized. The CDR3 spells CASSEGQSSYNEQFF. The CDR3 DNA reads TGTGCCAGCAGTGAAGGACAGTCCTCCTACAATGAGCAGTTCTTC. This sequence joins TRBV2 and TRBJ2-1; D might be TRBD1 (5 bases). This CDR3 contains 15 residues. The germline CDR1 and CDR2 sequences are SNHLY and FYNNEI. V was shortened by 1 base and J by 0 bases, with 7 bases between the two germline ends. The full variable domain, its missing parts supplied by reference TRBV2 and TRBJ2-1, is EPEVTQTPSHQVTQMGQEVILRCVPISNHLYFYWYRQILGQKVEFLVSFYNNEISEKSEIFDDQFSVERPDGSNFTLKIRSTKLEDSAMYFCASSEGQSSYNEQFFGPGTRLTVL.

About this clonotype itself: With only one base between it and a far larger clone, this is likely a read error. This chain links TRBV6-2 or TRBV6-3 with TRBJ2-7, with TRBD1 matching 7 bases. V trimming: 5 bases; J trimming: 7 bases; junction bases outside the gene matches: 14. From germline, CDR1 is MNHEY and CDR2 SVGEGT. This CDR3 contains 15 residues. The CDR3 loop is CASSEHPRDSIEQYF. In DNA form, the CDR3 reads TGTGCCAGCAGTGAGCATCCCCGGGACAGCATTGAGCAGTACTTC.